The 20 T cell receptor beta chains given below trace back to one sample, sequenced in a study of tissue T cells after allogeneic stem cell transplantation. The time point was: mouse harvest day 14 after allogeneic transplant. Mouse grafts combined 10^7 T-cell-depleted bone marrow cells with 10^6 splenic CD5+ T cells. The method was immunoSEQ multiplex PCR; TCRdb's version includes in-frame clones alone and lacks a portion of them. Of fewer than 1,500 clones in the sample, under 55% are singletons; the top ten hold approximately 25%. Sequencing used liver tissue. The source of these receptors is a female BALB/c mouse given C57BL/6 T cells with graft-versus-host disease after an allogeneic hematopoietic cell transplant.

Regarding this clone: Germline and junction disagree at one end, which may indicate a read error. Gene names denote mouse genes. The read gets to within 1 residue of the CDR3 end, and the germline J gene fills in the rest. The chain has TRBV19 and TRBJ1-3; tentative D call: TRBD1 (5 bases). This CDR3 contains 14 residues. The germline V gene encodes CDR1 FNHDT and CDR2 SITEND (reference sequence). The part of the CDR3 DNA that was read is TGTGCCAGCAGTATTCACAGGCCACGAAATACACTCTAT. This codes for CASSIHRPRNTLY. The entire CDR3 is CASSIHRPRNTLYF.

About this clone itself: Germline and genes here are mouse. Sequencing ends 1 residue short of the CDR3 end; the germline J gene provides the rest. The chain is built from TRBV13-2 and TRBJ2-2; 9 nucleotides line up with TRBD1. This CDR3 has 16 residues. Germline CDR1 and CDR2: NNHNN and SYGAGS (reference sequence). The V segment lost 3 bases and the J segment 3 bases; nucleotides outside the gene matches: 6. The CDR3 DNA, read in part, is TGTGCCAGCGGTGCCCTCGGGACAGGGTACACCGGGCAGCTCTAC. Translation: CASGALGTGYTGQLY. In full, the CDR3 is CASGALGTGYTGQLYF.

About this clone: Gene names are the mouse ones. Read data end 1 residue before the CDR3 end; the end is taken from the germline J gene. The chain couples TRBV14 to TRBJ1-1; D unclear. Deletions cut 1 base from V and 5 bases from J, with 6 bases between. The CDR3 spans 12 residues. CDR1 and CDR2 (germline): SGHDT, FRDEAV. This CDR3 reads CASSFRQTEVFF. The part of the CDR3 DNA that was read is TGTGCCAGCAGTTTCAGGCAAACAGAAGTCTTC.

This clone ranks as large. The gene symbols are mouse symbols. The read comes to an end 1 residue before the CDR3 does, leaving the germline J gene to fill in the end. This rearrangement joins TRBV5 to TRBJ2-7, with TRBD2 matching 8 bases. CDR3 size: 14 residues. Germline lookup yields CDR1 LGHNA and CDR2 YNLKQL (reference sequence). Trimming removed 1 base from V and 4 bases from J; junction bases left unmatched: 3. The CDR3 loop is CASSQGGLVYEQYF. The DNA read from the CDR3 is TGTGCCAGCAGCCAAGGGGGACTGGTTTATGAACAGTAC.

This clone appeared a few times. Germline and genes here are mouse. The read halts 1 residue ahead of the CDR3 end, with the missing end drawn from the germline J gene. V gene TRBV1 combines with J gene TRBJ2-5, with D perhaps matching TRBD2 (5 bases). Trimming took 1 base from V and 0 from J, leaving 5 bases between them. CDR1 is NSQYPW and CDR2 is LRSPGD in the germline V gene (reference sequence). The CDR3 extends over 14 amino acids. The DNA read from the CDR3 is TGCACCTGCAGTGCAGTGGGGAACCAAGACACCCAGTAC. It translates to CTCSAVGNQDTQY. The entire CDR3 protein reads CTCSAVGNQDTQYF.

Notes on this clone: This likely stems from a read error, as it lies one base from a far larger clone. Gene names are the mouse ones. The read falls 1 residue short of the CDR3 end, and the missing part is taken from the germline J gene. In the same sample, other DNA sequences code for this CDR3. J is TRBJ2-1 and V is TRBV12-1; D gene uncertain. The CDR3 runs 14 residues. The V end was cut by 0 bases, the J end by 6 bases, with 11 bases between. Germline CDR1 reads SGHSN; CDR2 reads HYEKVE. CDR3 DNA, as far as it was read: TGTGCCAGCTCTCTCGTGACCGGGGTTGCTGAGCAGTTC. Its translation: CASSLVTGVAEQF. The complete CDR3 sequence is CASSLVTGVAEQFF.

With regard to this clone: These gene names are mouse names. The sequenced fragment ends 1 residue before the CDR3 boundary, so the rest is inferred from the germline J gene. This chain connects TRBV31 to TRBJ2-7; TRBD1 matches at 8 bases. Germline trimming cut 1 base from V and 3 bases from J; bases unmatched to any gene: 2. Germline V gene lookup returns CDR1 GKSSPN and CDR2 SITVG. This CDR3 spans 13 amino acids. CDR3 protein: CAWSPDRDYEQYF. CDR3 DNA, as far as it was read: TGTGCCTGGAGTCCGGACAGGGACTATGAACAGTAC.

Turning to this clone: Gene names follow the mouse nomenclature. The read finishes 1 residue shy of the CDR3 end, and the germline J gene is used to complete it. The gene calls are TRBV15 and TRBJ1-3; D not resolved. Trimming left V 0 bases short and J 1 base short, with 7 bases between. The CDR3 spans 15 residues. Per germline, CDR1 SGHND and CDR2 FRSKSL. The CDR3 sequence: CASSLASSSGNTLYF. The CDR3 DNA, read in part, is TGTGCCAGCAGTTTAGCGTCCAGCTCTGGAAATACGCTCTAT. Supplemented by reference TRBV15 and TRBJ1-3, the full variable domain reads DAGVTQTPRHEVAEKGQTIILKCEPVSGHNDLFWYRQTKIQGLELLSYFRSKSLMEDGGAFKDRFKAEMLNSSFSTLKIQPTEPKDSAVYLCASSLASSSGNTLYFGEGSRLIVV.

With regard to this clone: Gene names are the mouse ones. The CDR3 end falls 1 residue outside the read, so it is completed with the germline J gene. The chain links TRBV12-2 to TRBJ2-5; TRBD1 matches 9 bases. The V gene's germline CDR1 is SGHLS and CDR2 HYDKME. V dropped 3 bases and J dropped 8; count of bases not matched to a gene: 8. The CDR3 is made up of 14 amino acids. The sequenced part of the CDR3 DNA is TGTGCCAGCTCTACCCGGGACAGGGAGGGCACCCAGTAC. This sequence encodes CASSTRDREGTQY. The CDR3 in full is CASSTRDREGTQYF.

In regard to this clone: The gene symbols are mouse symbols. The read comes to an end 1 residue before the CDR3 does, leaving the germline J gene to fill in the end. The V and J genes are TRBV2 and TRBJ2-7, with TRBD2 matching over 10 bases. With 0 bases clipped from V and 6 bases from J, the junction kept 5 bases outside the gene matches. This CDR3 is 15 amino acids long. Germline V CDR1 and CDR2: LGHNA, YSYQKL. The CDR3 region is CASSQDLGGRVEQYF. The CDR3 bases that were read are TGTGCCAGCAGCCAAGATCTGGGGGGGCGCGTTGAACAGTAC.

Only a few counts were recorded for this clone. Genes and germline are mouse. The CDR3 extends 1 residue past the end of the read, so its final part is completed from the germline J gene. The rearrangement links TRBV13-2 to TRBJ1-5; unclear D gene. CDR3 length: 10 amino acids. Germline lookup yields CDR1 NNHNN and CDR2 SYGAGS (reference sequence). V gave up 3 bases and J gave up 9 bases, with 4 bases separating them. The CDR3 reads CASGGGAPLF. Incomplete CDR3 DNA: TGTGCCAGCGGTGGTGGGGCTCCGCTT.

In regard to this clone: Gene names are mouse gene names. Read data end 1 residue before the CDR3 end; the end is taken from the germline J gene. The rearrangement uses TRBV3 and TRBJ1-3; tentative D call: TRBD1 (5 bases). Germline V CDR1 and CDR2: SNHLY, FYNGKV (reference sequence). This CDR3 is 14 amino acids long. Trimming removed 7 bases from V and 0 bases from J, with 10 bases in between. CDR3 bases read: TGTGCCAGCACCGTGACAGATTCTGGAAATACGCTCTAT. Its protein is CASTVTDSGNTLY. The full CDR3 protein is CASTVTDSGNTLYF.

With respect to this clone: Gene and germline names: mouse. The CDR3 end is not reached by the read, which stops 1 residue before it; the germline J gene fills it in. V usage is TRBV13-3 and J usage is TRBJ2-4, with a tentative D call TRBD1 (6 bases). CDR3 length: 16 residues. The V gene's germline CDR1 is NNHDY and CDR2 SYVADS. With 0 bases removed from V and 1 base from J, the gap between germline ends came to 12 bases. Partial CDR3 DNA: TGTGCCAGCAGTGATGACAGGGTACGGGGTCAAAACACCTTGTAC. It codes for CASSDDRVRGQNTLY. The complete CDR3 reads CASSDDRVRGQNTLYF.

A note on this clone: Gene names follow the mouse nomenclature. The read finishes 1 residue shy of the CDR3 end, and the germline J gene is used to complete it. This chain connects TRBV2 to TRBJ2-5, with 7 nucleotides matching TRBD2. V trimming: 0 bases; J trimming: 6 bases; junction bases outside the gene matches: 6. The CDR3 spans 15 residues. The germline V gene encodes CDR1 LGHNA and CDR2 YSYQKL. The CDR3 reads CASSQERLGVDTQYF. The CDR3 DNA, read in part, is TGTGCCAGCAGCCAAGAGCGGCTGGGGGTTGACACCCAGTAC.

Worth noting for this clone: The germline and genes are mouse ones. CDR3 bases read: TGTGCCAGCAGTCCGGGACAGGGGTCCAACGAAAGATTATTT. This translates into CASSPGQGSNERLF. In full, the CDR3 is CASSPGQGSNERLFF. The chain joins TRBV13-3 to TRBJ1-4; 10 nucleotides agree with TRBD1. The sequence runs out 1 residue before the end of the CDR3; the remainder is reconstructed from the germline J gene. J gave up 2 bases and V 4 bases, and 2 bases lay outside the gene matches. The CDR3 sequence is 15 residues long. Germline V gene data show CDR1 as NNHDY and CDR2 as SYVADS. Variable domain in full (rest from reference TRBV13-3 and TRBJ1-4): EAAVTQSPRSKVAVTGGKVTLSCHQTNNHDYMYWYRQDTGHGLRLIHYSYVADSTEKGDIPDGYKASRPSQENFSLILELASLSQTAVYFCASSPGQGSNERLFFGHGTKLSVL.

Comments on this clone: The listed genes are named as in mouse. With the read ending 1 residue before the CDR3 end, the germline J gene is used to fill in that end. V and J are TRBV13-1 and TRBJ2-4; D gene uncertain. Germline V gene data show CDR1 as NSHNY and CDR2 as SYGAGN. There are 13 residues in the CDR3. Deletions cut 5 bases from V and 8 bases from J, with 15 bases between. CDR3: CASSPGGERTLYF. Partial CDR3 DNA: TGTGCCAGCAGCCCCGGCGGGGAGCGCACCTTGTAC.

A word on this clone: Here the gene names and germline are mouse. The read gets to within 1 residue of the CDR3 end, and the germline J gene fills in the rest. Additional DNA sequences in this sample encode the identical CDR3. The rearrangement links TRBV13-2 to TRBJ2-7, with D possibly matching TRBD2 (5 bases). Germline V gene sequence: CDR1 NNHNN, CDR2 SYGAGS (reference sequence). V shed 1 base and J shed 2 bases, with 7 bases lying between them. The CDR3 length is 13 residues. The CDR3 spells CASGDWGTYEQYF. Incomplete CDR3 DNA: TGTGCCAGCGGTGATTGGGGAACCTATGAACAGTAC.

There are a few counts of this clone. Mouse gene names apply. The CDR3 goes on 1 residue after the read ends, and that part is filled in from the germline J gene. V gene TRBV13-2 combines with J gene TRBJ2-7; 9 nucleotides align to TRBD1. CDR1 is NNHNN, CDR2 SYGAGS, per germline (reference sequence). Trimming at V came to 0 bases and at J to 4 bases, leaving 2 bases not matched to a gene. The CDR3 contains 14 residues. This chain's CDR3 is CASGDGTGAYEQYF. CDR3 bases read: TGTGCCAGCGGTGATGGGACAGGGGCTTATGAACAGTAC.

About this clone itself: Mouse gene names apply. The CDR3 end is not reached by the read, which stops 1 residue before it; the germline J gene fills it in. The V gene is TRBV5, the J gene TRBJ2-5; D not certain. V lost 4 bases and J 3 bases, leaving 5 bases between the germline ends. CDR3 length: 12 residues. Germline V gene data show CDR1 as LGHNA and CDR2 as YNLKQL (reference sequence). CDR3 DNA (partial): TGTGCCAGCAGCCCGACACAAGACACCCAGTAC. Translated: CASSPTQDTQY. The CDR3 reads in full as CASSPTQDTQYF.

This clone was recorded a few times. Gene names are mouse gene names. CDR3: CASSQDVKYEQYF. The DNA read from the CDR3 is TGTGCCAGCAGCCAAGATGTCAAATATGAACAGTAC. The rearrangement uses TRBV2 and TRBJ2-7, with D uncertain. The read halts 1 residue ahead of the CDR3 end, with the missing end drawn from the germline J gene. CDR3 length: 13 amino acids. Germline CDR1 and CDR2: LGHNA and YSYQKL. V was clipped by 0 bases and J by 4 bases, with 7 bases between them.